Here is one T cell receptor (beta chain) with its context. Its antigen remains unidentified. This specimen comes from a study of CD8 T cells in Susac syndrome. Overall study results and limits: Only a relatively small number of individuals were included in the TCR sequencing and HLA analysis.

About 0.5 to 1 ug RNA was reverse transcribed with random hexamers. Across 54 Vbeta and 13 Jbeta, immunoSEQ multiplex PCR amplified TCR beta CDR3. TCRdb re-called the immunoSEQ multiplex PCR reads through MiXCR, storing one row per CDR3 protein. This table has about 140,000 distinct CDR3 sequences, approximately 94% appearing once. V gave up 6 bases and J gave up 9 bases; unmatched junction bases: 9. There are 15 residues in the CDR3. CDR1 and CDR2 from the germline V gene are SNHLY and FYNNEI. Blood CD8+ and CD4+ T cells underwent high-throughput TCR beta sequencing. Purification of the CD8+ and CD4+ T cells relied on negative isolation, and TEMRA cells underwent FACS enrichment.

This receptor was taken from a human donor in good health. J is TRBJ2-1 and V is TRBV2; 12 bases match TRBD2. Material for sequencing was CD4+ T cells from PBMCs. DNA of the CDR3: TGTGCCAGCAGCACCGGGACTAGCGGGTACGGTGAGCAGTTCTTC. This translates into CASSTGTSGYGEQFF. Full variable domain (outside the CDR3, taken from reference TRBV2 and TRBJ2-1): EPEVTQTPSHQVTQMGQEVILRCVPISNHLYFYWYRQILGQKVEFLVSFYNNEISEKSEIFDDQFSVERPDGSNFTLKIRSTKLEDSAMYFCASSTGTSGYGEQFFGPGTRLTVL.